This T cell receptor (beta chain) came from a study of T cells in Graves' hyperthyroidism and ophthalmopathy. Overall study context: Any treatment followed the collection of peripheral blood at initial diagnosis.

Researchers amplified the TCR beta CDR3 regions from RNA transcripts. HTBI primers were the set used in a first-round RT-PCR of the TCR CDR3. MiXCR, applied by TCRdb to the multiplex PCR reads, yields one record per CDR3 protein. The table has over 250,000 distinct CDR3 sequences, approximately 21% seen once. The sequence came from a man aged 30-40 years with Graves' ophthalmopathy. The sequencing sample was made of blood.

The CDR3 DNA is TGTGCCAGCAGCCAAGAATTGGGAGGAGATACGCAGTATTTT. Amino acids: CASSQELGGDTQYF. The V and J genes are TRBV3-1 and TRBJ2-3; maybe TRBD2 (6 bases). Per the germline V gene, CDR1 is LGHDT and CDR2 is YNNKEL (reference sequence). The CDR3 is made up of 14 amino acids. V dropped 0 bases and J dropped 5 bases, with 9 bases sitting between them.